The clone carrying this T cell receptor (beta chain) was counted many times. The antigen is not known. The sample is drawn from a study of CD8 T cells in ankylosing spondylitis. Study outcomes and limitations: Ankylosing spondylitis blood seemed to carry a telltale TCR beta motif made of eight highly homologous variants. Those disease-linked clones were CD8+; they were also relatively rare in peripheral blood.

Quantitative barcoded 5'-RACE was used to prepare TCR beta libraries. TCRdb called the 5' RACE reads again in MiXCR, with one record for every CDR3 protein. The sample consists of roughly 130,000 distinct CDR3 sequences, roughly 6.6% of them appearing once. The germline CDR1 and CDR2 sequences are SGHKS and YYEKEE (reference sequence). V was pared by 1 base and J by 2 bases, with 7 bases between. The CDR3 consists of 14 residues. The source of this sequence is a male donor with ankylosing spondylitis or in good health (not recorded which). The sample consisted of blood, either unsorted or a sorted T cell fraction (not recorded which). This chain connects TRBV5-5 to TRBJ2-1; no clear D gene. The chain's CDR3 is CASSLSGTYNEQFF. The CDR3 region has the DNA TGTGCCAGCAGCTTGTCAGGCACCTACAATGAGCAGTTCTTC.